The rows below give T cell receptor beta chains drawn from one sample of a study of post-analysis software for immune sequencing data. TCRdb passed the PCR reads through MiXCR, listing each CDR3 protein once. This repertoire shows hundreds of thousands of distinct CDR3 sequences, over 45% found once; its top ten account for approximately 11%. The source material was blood. These TCRs come from a girl under 10 years old with multiple sclerosis. Both conserved end residues are part of each CDR3. Each record gives: CDR3 DNA, CDR3 protein, V gene, J gene, D gene, clone size. The D gene is left open where the match is weak. The size field is filled for only some rows; it gives once, few, many or a size class.

cdr3_nt: TGCAGCGTCATTGGGACCGCTCGGCTCTACAATGAGCAGTTCTTC
cdr3_aa: CSVIGTARLYNEQFF
v_call: TRBV29-1
j_call: TRBJ2-1
d_call: .
clone_size: .

cdr3_nt: TGCAGCGTCATGGGACTTCGGTACGAGCAGTACTTC
cdr3_aa: CSVMGLRYEQYF
v_call: TRBV29-1
j_call: TRBJ2-7
d_call: .
clone_size: .

cdr3_nt: TGTGCCAGCAGCGAACGTGGACGCGAGCAGTACTTC
cdr3_aa: CASSERGREQYF
v_call: TRBV6-5
j_call: TRBJ2-7
d_call: .
clone_size: .

cdr3_nt: TGTGCCAGCAGTGAAGTCGGCGAGACCCAGTTCTTC
cdr3_aa: CASSEVGETQFF
v_call: TRBV6-1
j_call: TRBJ2-1
d_call: .
clone_size: few

cdr3_nt: TGTGCCATCAAGTGGCAGTCGAACACTGAAGCTTTCTTT
cdr3_aa: CAIKWQSNTEAFF
v_call: TRBV10-3
j_call: TRBJ1-1
d_call: .
clone_size: .

cdr3_nt: TGCAGTGCTGCGGGACTAGCGGTTTACAATGAGCAGTTCTTC
cdr3_aa: CSAAGLAVYNEQFF
v_call: TRBV20-1
j_call: TRBJ2-1
d_call: TRBD2
clone_size: .

cdr3_nt: TGTGCCAGCAGCTTAGGCCTAGCGGGAGGGCCGACCGGGGAGCCGTTTTTT
cdr3_aa: CASSLGLAGGPTGEPFF
v_call: TRBV7-3
j_call: TRBJ2-2
d_call: TRBD2
clone_size: .

cdr3_nt: TGTGCCAGCAGCCAGGCAGGGGATACTGGCTATGGCTACACCTTC
cdr3_aa: CASSQAGDTGYGYTF
v_call: TRBV3-1
j_call: TRBJ1-2
d_call: .
clone_size: .

cdr3_nt: TGTGCCAGCAGTTACTCTCTGGACAAGACCAATGAGCAGTTCTTC
cdr3_aa: CASSYSLDKTNEQFF
v_call: TRBV6-5
j_call: TRBJ2-1
d_call: .
clone_size: .

cdr3_nt: TGTGCCAGCAGCCAAAGGCAGGGGGTAATAGGTGGCACAGATACGCAGTATTTT
cdr3_aa: CASSQRQGVIGGTDTQYF
v_call: TRBV14
j_call: TRBJ2-3
d_call: TRBD1
clone_size: once

cdr3_nt: TGTGCCAGCAGTCCCTTGGATACGCAGTATTTT
cdr3_aa: CASSPLDTQYF
v_call: TRBV28
j_call: TRBJ2-3
d_call: .
clone_size: few

cdr3_nt: TGTGCCATCAGTGTGAATGGAGATGAGACCCAGTACTTC
cdr3_aa: CAISVNGDETQYF
v_call: TRBV10-3
j_call: TRBJ2-5
d_call: .
clone_size: .

cdr3_nt: TGTGCCAGCAGTTTGTCCGGCACAGCATCCTACGAGCAGTACTTC
cdr3_aa: CASSLSGTASYEQYF
v_call: TRBV12-3/TRBV12-4
j_call: TRBJ2-7
d_call: .
clone_size: few

cdr3_nt: TGTGCCAGCAGTTTATGGGGCCTCCAGTCTCCGCAGTATTTT
cdr3_aa: CASSLWGLQSPQYF
v_call: TRBV27
j_call: TRBJ2-3
d_call: .
clone_size: .

cdr3_nt: TGTGCCAGCAGTGAAAGTGGGGGGACACCAGCCTACGAGCAGTACTTC
cdr3_aa: CASSESGGTPAYEQYF
v_call: TRBV2
j_call: TRBJ2-7
d_call: .
clone_size: .

cdr3_nt: TGTGCCAGCAGTTTAGAGGGGAGGGGAGCTGACTATGGCTACACCTTC
cdr3_aa: CASSLEGRGADYGYTF
v_call: TRBV12-3/TRBV12-4
j_call: TRBJ1-2
d_call: .
clone_size: few

cdr3_nt: TGTGCCATTCCTCTAGGGGACGGAGATCCCCGAGGCTACACCTTC
cdr3_aa: CAIPLGDGDPRGYTF
v_call: TRBV19
j_call: TRBJ1-2
d_call: .
clone_size: .

cdr3_nt: TGTGCCAGCAGCCGCCGCGCCCTCTCCTACGAGCAGTACTTC
cdr3_aa: CASSRRALSYEQYF
v_call: TRBV3-1
j_call: TRBJ2-7
d_call: .
clone_size: few